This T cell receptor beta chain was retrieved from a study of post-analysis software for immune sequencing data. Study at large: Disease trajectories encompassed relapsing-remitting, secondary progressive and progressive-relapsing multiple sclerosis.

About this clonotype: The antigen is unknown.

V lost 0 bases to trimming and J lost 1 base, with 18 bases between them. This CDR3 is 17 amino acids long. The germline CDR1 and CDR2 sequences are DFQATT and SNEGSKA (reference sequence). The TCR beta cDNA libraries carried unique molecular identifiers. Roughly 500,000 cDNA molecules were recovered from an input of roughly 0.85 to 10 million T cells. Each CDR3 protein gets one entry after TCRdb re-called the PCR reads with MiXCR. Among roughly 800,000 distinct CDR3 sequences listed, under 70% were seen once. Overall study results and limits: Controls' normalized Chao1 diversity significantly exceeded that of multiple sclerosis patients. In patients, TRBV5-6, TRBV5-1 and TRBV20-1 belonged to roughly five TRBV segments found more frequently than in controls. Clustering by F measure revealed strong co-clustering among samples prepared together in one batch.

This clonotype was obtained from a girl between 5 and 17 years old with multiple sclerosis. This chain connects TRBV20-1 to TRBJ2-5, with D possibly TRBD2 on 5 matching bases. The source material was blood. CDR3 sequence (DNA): TGCAGTGCTAGAGATCTCGGTTCGGGAATCGGCCAAGAGACCCAGTACTTC. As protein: CSARDLGSGIGQETQYF.